A selection of T cell receptor beta chains follows, all from one sample in a study of T cell responses to AZD1222 COVID-19 vaccine. Assay used: immunoSEQ multiplex PCR; TCRdb lists only in-frame clones, some missing. The sample comprises about 130,000 clones, 88% of which are singletons, and about 6% rests with the top ten. Specimen: peripheral blood, collected 28 days after the second AZD1222 dose. The receptors were sampled from an adult who received the AZD1222 COVID-19 vaccine. Each CDR3 is given with its conserved first and last residue. D genes are given only for firm matches. Only part of the rows carry a size: once, few, many, or a class if the clone is expanded.

j_gene,abundance,v_gene,d_gene,CDR3aa,CDR3nt
TRBJ1-4,.,TRBV5-8,.,CACKTQGTEKLFF,TGTGCCTGCAAGACACAGGGAACGGAAAAACTGTTTTTT
TRBJ1-1,.,TRBV6-5,TRBD1,CASSPGTVMSEAFF,TGTGCCAGCAGCCCCGGGACAGTTATGTCTGAAGCTTTCTTT
TRBJ1-1,.,TRBV5-6,.,CASSLDRQGNTEAFF,TGTGCCAGCAGCTTGGACAGGCAGGGGAACACTGAAGCTTTCTTT
TRBJ2-6,.,TRBV30,.,CAWSGDAGANVLTF,TGTGCCTGGAGTGGCGACGCTGGGGCCAACGTCCTGACTTTC
TRBJ2-2,.,TRBV7-3,TRBD1,CASSQTGTGTGELFF,TGTGCCAGCAGCCAGACCGGGACAGGGACCGGGGAGCTGTTTTTT
TRBJ1-2,.,TRBV11-2,TRBD1,CASSSTGGAYGYTF,TGTGCCAGCAGCTCGACAGGGGGGGCCTATGGCTACACCTTC
TRBJ1-2,.,TRBV6-5,TRBD1,CASSRKQGGYGYTF,TGTGCCAGCAGCCGGAAACAGGGGGGCTATGGCTACACCTTC
TRBJ1-2,.,TRBV27,TRBD1,CASSLSGRGQGYTF,TGTGCCAGCAGTTTAAGCGGCAGGGGGCAGGGCTACACCTTC
TRBJ2-7,.,TRBV27,TRBD1,CASSSPGQGYEQYF,TGTGCCAGCAGTTCACCGGGACAGGGGTACGAGCAGTACTTC
TRBJ2-1,.,TRBV29-1,TRBD2,CSAPSGGGLEQFF,TGCAGCGCGCCTAGCGGGGGGGGTCTGGAGCAGTTCTTC
TRBJ1-4,few,TRBV6-5,.,CASSRDFKVEKLFF,TGTGCCAGCAGTAGGGACTTCAAGGTGGAAAAACTGTTTTTT
TRBJ2-2,.,TRBV7-9,.,CASSPHQGELFF,TGTGCCAGCAGCCCGCATCAGGGGGAGCTGTTTTTT
TRBJ2-3,.,TRBV2,.,CASSGFRGADTQYF,TGTGCCAGCAGTGGTTTCAGGGGAGCAGATACGCAGTATTTT
TRBJ2-7,.,TRBV12-3/TRBV12-4,TRBD2,CASGGGYEQYF,TGTGCCAGTGGGGGGGGGTACGAGCAGTACTTC
TRBJ2-5,.,TRBV30,.,CAWSVQFRETQYF,TGTGCCTGGAGTGTACAATTTCGGGAGACCCAGTACTTC
TRBJ2-2,.,TRBV4-2,.,CASSDRGLNTGELFF,TGTGCCAGCAGCGATCGGGGGTTAAACACCGGGGAGCTGTTTTTT
TRBJ2-1,once,TRBV24-1,TRBD1,CATSDRGTGEQFF,TGTGCCACCAGCGACAGGGGAACGGGTGAGCAGTTCTTC
TRBJ2-7,.,TRBV27,.,CASSLPGDPDEQYF,TGTGCCAGCAGTTTACCGGGAGACCCCGACGAGCAGTACTTC
TRBJ1-2,.,TRBV7-9,.,CASSLLLTDLALGGYTF,TGTGCCAGCAGCTTACTCCTTACTGACTTGGCTCTGGGTGGCTACACCTTC
TRBJ1-2,few,TRBV2,.,CASNTGRGVYGYTF,TGTGCCAGCAACACAGGCCGAGGGGTTTATGGCTACACCTTC
TRBJ1-1,once,TRBV5-1,.,CASSLMDSNTEAFF,TGCGCCAGCAGCTTGATGGACTCGAACACTGAAGCTTTCTTT
TRBJ1-6,.,TRBV3-1/TRBV3-2,.,CASSPRATSRSPLHF,TGTGCCAGCAGCCCCCGGGCCACGAGTCGGTCACCCCTCCACTTT
TRBJ1-1,.,TRBV27,.,CASNFRAGRGTEAFF,TGTGCCAGCAACTTCCGGGCAGGGCGAGGAACTGAAGCTTTCTTT
TRBJ2-2,.,TRBV5-1,TRBD1,CASSLGQIYAGELFF,TGCGCCAGCAGCCTGGGACAGATCTACGCCGGGGAGCTGTTTTTT
TRBJ2-2,.,TRBV10-3,.,CAIRTDPGGELFF,TGTGCCATCAGGACTGACCCCGGCGGGGAGCTGTTTTTT
TRBJ1-1,.,TRBV10-3,.,CAISGDTEAFF,TGTGCCATCAGTGGAGACACTGAAGCTTTCTTT
TRBJ2-2,.,TRBV5-1,.,CASSLGTNTGELFF,TGCGCCAGCAGTTTAGGGACGAACACCGGGGAGCTGTTTTTT
TRBJ1-1,.,TRBV6-6,.,CATLSESRTEAFF,TGTGCCACTTTGTCGGAGAGTCGCACTGAAGCTTTCTTT
TRBJ2-7,.,TRBV19,.,CASSIGLGYEQYF,TGTGCCAGTAGTATTGGTCTCGGCTACGAGCAGTACTTC
TRBJ2-1,.,TRBV5-1,TRBD2,CASSQTSGGYNEQFF,TGCGCCAGCAGCCAAACTAGCGGGGGATACAATGAGCAGTTCTTC